The rows below give T cell receptor beta chains drawn from one sample of a study of cytomegalovirus exposure and HLA in healthy donors. This table comes from immunoSEQ multiplex PCR, and its TCRdb copy is limited to in-frame clones, with some not included. The sample has around 140,000 clones, 75% to 90% seen once. Sequencing used PBMCs. The source is a woman aged 50 to 60 in good health and CMV-seropositive. Both conserved end residues are part of each CDR3. The D gene is left open where the match is weak. Where a row states a size, it is once, few, many or the class of an expanded clone; other rows omit it.

>NA|TRBV27|NA|TRBJ2-5
TGTGCCAGCAGTTTGGTGGGGACACAAGAGACCCAGTACTTC
CASSLVGTQETQYF
>NA|TRBV5-1|few|TRBJ2-6
TGCGCCAGCAGCTTGAATCAGGCTGGAGGGGCCAACGTCCTGACTTTC
CASSLNQAGGANVLTF
>TRBD2|TRBV25-1|NA|TRBJ2-1
TGTGCCAGCAGTGATTATAGCGGGGGAGAGCGGTTCTTC
CASSDYSGGERFF
>TRBD2|TRBV19|NA|TRBJ2-1
TGTGCCAGTAGTCAGACATCTAGCGGGAGAATGAAAGAGCAGTTCTTC
CASSQTSSGRMKEQFF
>NA|TRBV7-9|NA|TRBJ1-6
TGTGCCAGCACGGAGGGAAGTTTTGTCTCACCCCTCCACTTT
CASTEGSFVSPLHF
>NA|TRBV27|NA|TRBJ1-4
TGTGCCGGGAGGCCCCTCGGAACTAATGAAAAACTGTTTTTT
CAGRPLGTNEKLFF
>TRBD1|TRBV6-5|NA|TRBJ1-6
TGTGCCAGCAGTTACGAGGGGGCATCCTATAATTCACCCCTCCACTTT
CASSYEGASYNSPLHF
>TRBD1|TRBV28|NA|TRBJ1-5
TGTGCCACCCGGGACAGGGGTCCGATACGCAATCAGCCCCAGCATTTT
CATRDRGPIRNQPQHF
>TRBD1|TRBV6-6|NA|TRBJ1-2
TGTGCCAGTCATGGGACAGGTGATAACTATGGCTACACCTTC
CASHGTGDNYGYTF
>NA|TRBV7-6|NA|TRBJ1-1
TGTGCCAGCAGCTCCACCCCTGACAGGACACGGAGAGCTTTCTTT
CASSSTPDRTRRAFF
>TRBD2|TRBV5-1|NA|TRBJ2-5
TGCGCCAGCAGCTTGAGGCGGGAGCCCACGAGTACCCAGTACTTC
CASSLRREPTSTQYF
>NA|TRBV19|NA|TRBJ1-1
TGTGCCAGTAGTTACGCTCCAGTCACTGAAGCTTTCTTT
CASSYAPVTEAFF
>TRBD2|TRBV5-1|few|TRBJ2-1
TGCGCCAGCAGCATGGGGGGACTACTCAATGAGCAGTTCTTC
CASSMGGLLNEQFF
>NA|TRBV9|once|TRBJ2-3
TGTGCCAGCAGCGTAGGAGTGACAGATACGCAGTATTTT
CASSVGVTDTQYF
>TRBD1|TRBV7-3|NA|TRBJ1-1
TGTGCCAGCAGCCCCCACAGGGGAAAGCTCACTGAAGCTTTCTTT
CASSPHRGKLTEAFF
>TRBD2|TRBV6-5|NA|TRBJ2-7
TGTGCCAGCAGGGGTTCCGGGACTAGGCGCTACGAGCAGTACTTC
CASRGSGTRRYEQYF
>NA|TRBV19|NA|TRBJ1-5
TGTGCCAGTACTTGGGGAGGAGGACAGCCCCAGCATTTT
CASTWGGGQPQHF
>TRBD1|TRBV10-3|few|TRBJ1-1
TGTGCCATCAGGGGGGGGACAGGGGGCTCGGGCACTGAAGCTTTCTTT
CAIRGGTGGSGTEAFF
>TRBD1|TRBV5-4|NA|TRBJ2-6
TGTGCCAGCAGCTTGAACAGGGGTCGGAGCGGATCTGGGGCCAACGTCCTGACTTTC
CASSLNRGRSGSGANVLTF
>NA|TRBV28|NA|TRBJ2-5
TGTGCCAGCAGCGGGGGAGGCCAAGAGACCCAGTACTTC
CASSGGGQETQYF
>TRBD1|TRBV19|NA|TRBJ2-7
TGTGCCAGTAGTCTCAGGACAGGTACGGGCTACGAGCAGTACTTC
CASSLRTGTGYEQYF
>NA|TRBV19|NA|TRBJ2-6
TGTGCCAGTAGTAGAGTAAGCTCTGGGGCCAACGTCCTGACTTTC
CASSRVSSGANVLTF
>NA|TRBV7-2|NA|TRBJ2-1
TGTGCCAGCAGCTTAGTCGGGCGGGGTTGGTACAATGAGCAGTTCTTC
CASSLVGRGWYNEQFF
>NA|TRBV27|NA|TRBJ2-2
TGTGCCAGCAGTTTATCGATTCGCGCCGACACCGGGGAGCTGTTTTTT
CASSLSIRADTGELFF
>NA|TRBV5-6|few|TRBJ1-1
TGTGCCAGCAGCTCAGATGCGGGTAGGGCTTTCTTT
CASSSDAGRAFF
>TRBD2|TRBV5-4|few|TRBJ2-7
TGTGCCAGCAGCTTGATGGGGGGGACGACATACTACGAGCAGTACTTC
CASSLMGGTTYYEQYF
>NA|TRBV5-1|NA|TRBJ2-1
TGCGCCAGCAGCTGGAGGACTGAGTCCAATGAGCAGTTCTTC
CASSWRTESNEQFF
>NA|TRBV5-1|NA|TRBJ2-2
TGCGCCAGCAGCTCAGGACTAACCCCCACCGGGGAGCTGTTTTTT
CASSSGLTPTGELFF
>NA|TRBV7-9|NA|TRBJ2-3
TGTGCCAGCACCTTACCGCAGGGGAGCACAGATACGCAGTATTTT
CASTLPQGSTDTQYF
>TRBD1|TRBV2|NA|TRBJ2-1
TGTGCCAGCAGTGTCTCGGGACAGGCTTACAATGAGCAGTTCTTC
CASSVSGQAYNEQFF
>NA|TRBV7-9|NA|TRBJ1-1
TGTGCCAGCTTTCGGGGGAGGGGGAACACTGAAGCTTTCTTT
CASFRGRGNTEAFF
>NA|TRBV7-3|NA|TRBJ1-1
TGTGCCAGCAGCTTAAATCCAGCCGGGGCTGAAGCTTTCTTT
CASSLNPAGAEAFF
>TRBD2|TRBV28|NA|TRBJ2-1
TGTGCCAGCATAGGGCTAGCGGGAGGCCCGTCAGGAGGCAATGAGCAGTTCTTC
CASIGLAGGPSGGNEQFF
>TRBD2|TRBV11-2|NA|TRBJ2-5
TGTGCCAGCAGCCAGAGACCTAGCGGGAGAGAACAGACCCAGTACTTC
CASSQRPSGREQTQYF
>TRBD2|TRBV19|NA|TRBJ2-7
TGTGCCAGTAGAGGACTAGCGGCGGACGAGCAGTACTTC
CASRGLAADEQYF
>TRBD1|TRBV4-1|NA|TRBJ1-3
TGCGCCAGCAGCCATTATGACAGGGCAAAAAACACCATATATTTT
CASSHYDRAKNTIYF
>TRBD2|TRBV5-5|NA|TRBJ2-1
TGTGCCAGCGGCTTGACTAGCTGGATTAACAATGAGCAGTTCTTC
CASGLTSWINNEQFF
>NA|TRBV19|NA|TRBJ1-3
TGTGCCAGTAGTAACCAGGGACTTGGAAACACCATATATTTT
CASSNQGLGNTIYF
>NA|TRBV7-3|NA|TRBJ2-1
TGTGCCAGCAGCTTCGACGGACAGACAAGGCAGTTCTTC
CASSFDGQTRQFF
>NA|TRBV5-5|NA|TRBJ1-6
TGTGCCAGCAGCTTGTCCCCGACTGAGCCGTATAATTCACCCCTCCACTTT
CASSLSPTEPYNSPLHF
>NA|TRBV18|NA|TRBJ2-1
TGTGCCAGCTCCCCGGAGCTCGACAATGAGCAGTTCTTC
CASSPELDNEQFF
>NA|TRBV19|NA|TRBJ2-2
TGTGCCAGTAGTCTTTGGAGGGCCGGGACCGGGGAGCTGTTTTTT
CASSLWRAGTGELFF
>TRBD1|TRBV7-2|NA|TRBJ1-1
TGTGCCAGCAGCTTTCGACAGGGGCCTGAAGCTTTCTTT
CASSFRQGPEAFF
>NA|TRBV7-6|NA|TRBJ2-2
TGTGCCAGCAGCTTAGACCTCCCCAGAGGCCCCGGGGAGCTGTTTTTT
CASSLDLPRGPGELFF
>TRBD1|TRBV9|NA|TRBJ2-2
TGTGCCAGCAGCCGTAGAGGGACAGGGGGCATAGGGGAGCTGTTTTTT
CASSRRGTGGIGELFF